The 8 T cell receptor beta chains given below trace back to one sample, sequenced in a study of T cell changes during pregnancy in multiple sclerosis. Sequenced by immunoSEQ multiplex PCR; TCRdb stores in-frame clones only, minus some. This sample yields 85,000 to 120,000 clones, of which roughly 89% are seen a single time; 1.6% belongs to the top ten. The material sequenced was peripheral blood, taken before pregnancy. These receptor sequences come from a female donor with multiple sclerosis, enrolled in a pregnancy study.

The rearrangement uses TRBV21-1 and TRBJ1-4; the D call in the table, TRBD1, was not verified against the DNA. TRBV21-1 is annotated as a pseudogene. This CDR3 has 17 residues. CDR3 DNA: TGTGCCAGCAGCTTACAGGGACCGGGGCTCATTAATGAAAAACTGTTTTTT. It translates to CASSLQGPGLINEKLFF.

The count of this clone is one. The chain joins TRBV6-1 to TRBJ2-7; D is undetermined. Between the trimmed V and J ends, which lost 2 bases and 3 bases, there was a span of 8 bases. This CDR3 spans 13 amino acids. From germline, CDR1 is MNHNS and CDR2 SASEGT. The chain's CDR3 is CASSERLFYEQYF. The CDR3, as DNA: TGTGCCAGCAGTGAAAGACTCTTCTACGAGCAGTACTTC.

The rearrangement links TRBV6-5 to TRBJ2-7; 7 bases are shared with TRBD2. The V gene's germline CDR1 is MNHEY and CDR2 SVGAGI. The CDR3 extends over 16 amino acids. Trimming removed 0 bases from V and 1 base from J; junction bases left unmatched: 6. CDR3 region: CASSYSSGGMSYEQYF. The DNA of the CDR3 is TGTGCCAGCAGTTACTCCTCGGGGGGTATGTCCTACGAGCAGTACTTC.

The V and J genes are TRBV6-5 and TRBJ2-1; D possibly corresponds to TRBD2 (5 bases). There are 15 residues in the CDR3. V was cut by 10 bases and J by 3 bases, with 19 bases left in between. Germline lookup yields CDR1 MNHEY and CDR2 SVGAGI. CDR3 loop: CATTSSGLSYNEQFF. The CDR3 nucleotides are TGTGCCACCACTAGTTCAGGCCTAAGCTACAATGAGCAGTTCTTC.

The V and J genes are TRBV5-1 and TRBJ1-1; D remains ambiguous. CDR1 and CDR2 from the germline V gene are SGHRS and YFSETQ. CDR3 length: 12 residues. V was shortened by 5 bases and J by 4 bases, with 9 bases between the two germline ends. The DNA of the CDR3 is TGCGCCAGCAGAGCGGGCGCCACTGAAGCTTTCTTT. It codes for CASRAGATEAFF.

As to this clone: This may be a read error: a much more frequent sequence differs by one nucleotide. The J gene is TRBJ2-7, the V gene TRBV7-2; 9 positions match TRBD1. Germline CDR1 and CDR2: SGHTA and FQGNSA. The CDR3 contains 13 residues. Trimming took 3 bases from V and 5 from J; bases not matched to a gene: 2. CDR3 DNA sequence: TGTGCCAGCAGCTTCGGGACAGGGAACGAGCAGTACTTC. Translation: CASSFGTGNEQYF.

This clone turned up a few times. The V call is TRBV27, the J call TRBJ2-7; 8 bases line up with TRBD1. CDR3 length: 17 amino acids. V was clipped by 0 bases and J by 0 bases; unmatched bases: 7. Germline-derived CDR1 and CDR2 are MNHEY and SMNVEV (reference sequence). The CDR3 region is CASSLSGGTGTSYEQYF. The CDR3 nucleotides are TGTGCCAGCAGTTTATCGGGCGGGACAGGTACCTCCTACGAGCAGTACTTC.

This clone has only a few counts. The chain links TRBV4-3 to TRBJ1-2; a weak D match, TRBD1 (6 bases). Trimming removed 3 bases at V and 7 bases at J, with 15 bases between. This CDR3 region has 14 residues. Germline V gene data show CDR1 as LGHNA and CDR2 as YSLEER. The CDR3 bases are TGCGCCAGCAGCCACTTACAGGGTTCGGGTGGCTACACCTTC. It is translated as CASSHLQGSGGYTF.